This TCR beta chain was sequenced for a study of T cells in Graves' hyperthyroidism and ophthalmopathy. Regions amplified from RNA transcripts were the TCR beta CDR3 regions. In the first-round RT-PCR of the TCR CDR3, the HTBI primer set was used. TCRdb used MiXCR to reprocess the multiplex PCR reads, holding one entry per CDR3 protein. Of 600,000 to 700,000 distinct CDR3 sequences listed, 45% are singletons. The receptor was derived from an adult man with Graves' disease, either hyperthyroidism or ophthalmopathy (not recorded which). Material for sequencing was peripheral blood or thyroid tissue (not recorded which).

CDR3 protein: CASSQEENSNNYGYTF. Here the CDR3 DNA reads TGTGCCAGCAGCCAAGAGGAGAACAGCAATAACTATGGCTACACCTTC. This chain links TRBV2 with TRBJ1-2; D gene ambiguous. The length of the CDR3 is 16 residues. Trimming removed 6 bases from V and 1 base from J, with 18 bases in between. Germline CDR1 reads SNHLY; CDR2 reads FYNNEI. Full variable domain (remainder filled in from reference TRBV2 and TRBJ1-2): EPEVTQTPSHQVTQMGQEVILRCVPISNHLYFYWYRQILGQKVEFLVSFYNNEISEKSEIFDDQFSVERPDGSNFTLKIRSTKLEDSAMYFCASSQEENSNNYGYTFGSGTRLTVV.